This T cell receptor (beta chain) was retrieved from a study of identical twins. The study, taken as a whole, reports: In cord blood, abundant beta clonotypes had fewer insertions; memory showed no trend. For out-of-frame alpha sequences shared by twins, low generation probability was in excess. Conclusions came from cross-sectional statistical analysis, not from following the same donors.

This clonotype was found a few times. What it binds is unknown. The V gene end was trimmed by 2 bases and the J gene end by 3 bases; junction bases not matched to a gene: 5. The V gene's germline CDR1 is MGHRA and CDR2 YSYEKL. The CDR3 is 15 residues long. A universal primer site was created by template switching, with the cDNA bearing unique molecular identifiers. TCRdb used MiXCR to reprocess the 5' RACE reads, holding one entry per CDR3 protein. This table holds 1.5 million to 2 million distinct CDR3 sequences, 25% to 35% found once. The rearrangement uses TRBV4-1 and TRBJ2-3, with 7 bases matching TRBD2. The receptor was derived from a newborn girl in good health. The specimen sequenced was cord blood. CDR3 sequence (DNA): TGCGCCAGCAGCCAAAGACTAGCTACTACAGATACGCAGTATTTT. It codes for CASSQRLATTDTQYF.